The T cell receptor (delta chain) described here comes from a study of γδ T cells in repeated Plasmodium falciparum infection. Notes on this clone: The protein recorded in TCRdb matches a much larger clone and deviates from this DNA's translation at residue 3, suggesting a read error; the protein here is obtained by translating the DNA.

TCRdb re-processed the multiplex PCR reads using CATT. The sample carries 50,000 to 65,000 delta-chain clones, over 1.5% recorded once. The sequenced material came from gamma-delta T cells from blood. This receptor was identified in a pool of human donors (malaria-infected and uninfected, not separated).

In nucleotides, the CDR3 is TGTGCTCCTGGGGTAAACCATAGGGGGCCTCAACTGGGCTGGGGGATATTAAATCACGATAAACTCATCTTT. This codes for CAPGVNHRGPQLGWGILNHDKLIF. The chain joins TRDV1 to TRDJ1, with 10 bases that match TRDD3. Here the J gene came from matching the DNA to germline, since TCRdb omits it. The germline CDR1 and CDR2 sequences are TSWWSYY and QGS. The CDR3 spans 24 residues.